A single TCR beta chain is shown here with its context. Its specificity is unknown. The CDR3 is 14 amino acids. CDR1 is SGDLS and CDR2 is YYNGEE in the germline V gene. V lost 3 bases to trimming and J lost 6 bases, with 12 bases between them. Isolation recovered at least 7 million PBMCs from every sample. Together with a sample-barcoded 5' primer, a J-beta primer mix was included in a second PCR lasting about 6 to 11 cycles. TCRdb independently ran MiXCR on the 5' RACE reads; one entry per CDR3 protein. In the table there are about 1.1 million distinct CDR3 sequences, about two fifths of which are singletons. The data belong to a study of blood T cells in healthy people across ages. Study-level points and caveats: Roughly linear declines in TCR beta diversity per million T cells occurred with age. Researchers deemed the diversity estimates from one million T cells underestimates.

This receptor was taken from a man between 18 and 29 years old in good health. The J gene is TRBJ2-2, the V gene TRBV9; D gene ambiguous. Specimen: blood. The CDR3, as DNA: TGTGCCAGCAGCGCCCTTTCAGAAGCCGGGGAGCTGTTTTTT. Encoded protein: CASSALSEAGELFF.